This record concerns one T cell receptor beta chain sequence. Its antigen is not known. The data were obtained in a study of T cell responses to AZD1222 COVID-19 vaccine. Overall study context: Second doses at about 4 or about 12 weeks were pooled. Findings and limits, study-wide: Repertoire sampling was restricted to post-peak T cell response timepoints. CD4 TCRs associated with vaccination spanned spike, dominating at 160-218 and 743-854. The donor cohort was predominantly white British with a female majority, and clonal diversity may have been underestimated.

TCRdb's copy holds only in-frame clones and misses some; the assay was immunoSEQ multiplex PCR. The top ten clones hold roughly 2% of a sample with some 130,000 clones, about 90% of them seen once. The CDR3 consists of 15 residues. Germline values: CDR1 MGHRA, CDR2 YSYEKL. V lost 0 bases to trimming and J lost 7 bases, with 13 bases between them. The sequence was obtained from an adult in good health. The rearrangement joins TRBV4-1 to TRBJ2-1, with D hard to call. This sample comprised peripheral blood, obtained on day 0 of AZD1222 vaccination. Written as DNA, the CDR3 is TGCGCCAGCAGCCAAGATACCATGCCAAGGAATGAGCAGTTCTTC. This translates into CASSQDTMPRNEQFF.